These 27 T cell receptor beta chains share one sample of origin, sequenced in a study of T cell repertoires in cytomegalovirus infection. No cognate antigen is known for these TCRs. Using its own MiXCR run on the reads, TCRdb lists one record per CDR3 protein. The table shows around 430,000 distinct CDR3 sequences, with about 42% occurring only once. The material sequenced was cultured PBMCs, taken from culture after CMV antigen stimulation. The receptors originated from a human donor in good health (CMV status not recorded). Some clones in this sample may be carry-over from other donors' samples.

This chain joins TRBV28 and TRBJ1-1, with TRBD1 matching over 9 bases. The CDR3 covers 12 residues. The V and J ends lost 8 bases and 6 bases, in that order; junction bases with no gene match: 4. Germline V gene sequence: CDR1 MDHEN, CDR2 SYDVKM. The CDR3 coding sequence is TGTGCCAGCTCGGACAGGGGAGCTGAAGCTTTCTTT. This codes for CASSDRGAEAFF. Based on the CDR3 plus reference TRBV28 and TRBJ1-1, the full variable domain is DVKVTQSSRYLVKRTGEKVFLECVQDMDHENMFWYRQDPGLGLRLIYFSYDVKMKEKGDIPEGYSVSREKKERFSLILESASTNQTSMYLCASSDRGAEAFFGQGTRLTVV.

V gene TRBV6-4 combines with J gene TRBJ1-1; TRBD1 might be the D (5 bases). Trimming pared 4 bases from V and 3 bases from J, leaving 9 bases between. Germline V gives CDR1 MRHNA, CDR2 SNTAGT. The CDR3 consists of 13 residues. The CDR3 DNA reads TGTGCCAGCAGTGCCACAGGTTACACTGAAGCTTTCTTT. It yields the protein CASSATGYTEAFF.

The V and J genes are TRBV12-3 or TRBV12-4 and TRBJ2-3; 9 bases align to TRBD1. The CDR3 runs to 15 residues. The ends lost 5 bases at V and 3 bases at J; junction bases unmatched: 6. The chain's CDR3 is CASSPGTGITDTQYF. DNA for the CDR3: TGTGCCAGCAGTCCCGGGACAGGGATTACAGATACGCAGTATTTT.

This clonotype was seen many times. V is TRBV7-2 and J is TRBJ2-3; D gene uncertain. V was trimmed by 1 base and J by 1 base, leaving 9 bases between them. The length of the CDR3 is 15 residues. Germline V gene lookup returns CDR1 SGHTA and CDR2 FQGNSA. Here the CDR3 reads CASSLEGLGTDTQYF. DNA of the CDR3: TGTGCCAGCAGCTTAGAAGGGCTAGGCACAGATACGCAGTATTTT.

This clonotype has a handful of counts. The chain carries TRBV6-2 or TRBV6-3 and TRBJ2-2; D is perhaps TRBD1 or TRBD2 (5 bases each). Trimming cost V 7 bases and J 4 bases, with 13 bases left between them. This CDR3 comprises 14 residues. CDR1 and CDR2 (germline): MNHEY, SVGEGT. The CDR3: CASTRETRTGELFF. Here the CDR3 DNA reads TGTGCCAGCACCAGGGAGACCCGCACCGGGGAGCTGTTTTTT.

The J gene is TRBJ2-4, the V gene TRBV12-3 or TRBV12-4; 7 bases are shared with TRBD2. The CDR3 is 17 residues long. Trimming at V came to 5 bases and at J to 6 bases, leaving 16 bases not matched to a gene. CDR3 sequence: CASSPRSLFGEGNIQYF. CDR3 DNA: TGTGCCAGCAGTCCGAGGAGTTTGTTCGGGGAGGGAAACATTCAGTACTTC.

The chain couples TRBV7-9 to TRBJ1-4; D possibly corresponds to TRBD1 (5 bases). Germline lookup yields CDR1 SEHNR and CDR2 FQNEAQ (reference sequence). V lost 1 base to trimming and J lost 3 bases, with 9 bases between them. The CDR3 consists of 15 residues. The CDR3 nucleotides are TGTGCCAGCAGCTTAGGAAGGGGCCCTAATGAAAAACTGTTTTTT. Protein: CASSLGRGPNEKLFF.

The table lists this clonotype with many counts. The rearrangement uses TRBV7-6 and TRBJ2-7, with 10 nucleotides matching TRBD2. The trim removed 1 base at V and 3 bases at J, leaving 3 bases unmatched. The CDR3 extends over 15 amino acids. Germline V gene sequence: CDR1 SGHVS, CDR2 FNYEAQ. In nucleotides, the CDR3 is TGTGCCAGCAGCTTAGACACTAGCGGGGTCTACGAGCAGTACTTC. As protein: CASSLDTSGVYEQYF. Combining the CDR3 with reference TRBV7-6 and TRBJ2-7 gives the whole variable domain GAGVSQSPRYKVTKRGQDVALRCDPISGHVSLYWYRQALGQGPEFLTYFNYEAQQDKSGLPNDRFSAERPEGSISTLTIQRTEQRDSAMYRCASSLDTSGVYEQYFGPGTRLTVT.

The V call is TRBV12-3 or TRBV12-4, the J call TRBJ1-5, with D uncertain. The germline V and J ends were trimmed by 6 bases and 5 bases, with 17 bases remaining between them. The CDR3 extends over 15 amino acids. In DNA form, the CDR3 reads TGTGCCAGCAGCAGAAAGCCATCCGTCGATCAGCCCCAGCATTTT. Its protein product is CASSRKPSVDQPQHF.

This clonotype was counted a few times. The chain links TRBV6-5 to TRBJ2-3; D possibly matches TRBD1 or TRBD2 (5 bases each). The CDR3 extends over 12 amino acids. Germline V gene sequence: CDR1 MNHEY, CDR2 SVGAGI. V was clipped by 5 bases and J by 8 bases, with 11 bases between them. CDR3 loop: CASSQGAGTQYF. DNA of the CDR3: TGTGCCAGCAGTCAGGGAGCAGGTACGCAGTATTTT.

This clonotype has only a few counts. The chain recombines TRBV20-1 with TRBJ1-1; D is undetermined. Trimming shortened V by 5 bases and J by 4 bases, and 23 bases separated the two germline ends. The CDR3 loop spans 16 amino acids. From germline, CDR1 is DFQATT and CDR2 SNEGSKA (reference sequence). As DNA, the CDR3 is TGCAGTGCTCCCAACCCAGCGCCGGGGAGCATCACTGAAGCTTTCTTT. This translates into CSAPNPAPGSITEAFF.

The rearrangement uses TRBV7-2 and TRBJ2-3; 9 positions agree with TRBD2. CDR3 size: 16 residues. Germline V lookup: CDR1 SGHTA, CDR2 FQGNSA. The junction had 12 bases not matched to a gene; V was cut back by 4 bases and J by 7 bases. Written as DNA, the CDR3 is TGTGCCAGCAGCTCTAGCTCGCTAGCGGGAAGTTATACGCAGTATTTT. Translated: CASSSSSLAGSYTQYF.

The chain recombines TRBV20-1 with TRBJ1-2; D gene ambiguous. The CDR3 totals 13 residues. Germline CDR1 is DFQATT and CDR2 is SNEGSKA (reference sequence). The germline V and J ends were trimmed by 0 bases and 2 bases, with 7 bases remaining between them. The CDR3 nucleotides read TGCAGTGCTAGAGAAGGCGGGAACTATGGCTACACCTTC. Translated: CSAREGGNYGYTF.

This clonotype has just a few counts. The rearrangement links TRBV7-2 to TRBJ2-7; D tentatively reads TRBD1 or TRBD2 (5 bases each). The ends were cut back, 3 bases at V and 1 base at J, with 16 bases in the middle. The germline CDR1 and CDR2 sequences are SGHTA and FQGNSA. The CDR3 is 16 residues long. CDR3 residues: CASSFPGDDTSYEQYF. DNA for the CDR3: TGTGCCAGCAGCTTTCCCGGGGACGATACTTCCTACGAGCAGTACTTC.

This clonotype was observed a few times. V is TRBV7-2 and J is TRBJ2-3; the D gene is possibly TRBD2 (7 bases). V gave up 0 bases and J gave up 4 bases, with 11 bases separating them. Germline CDR1 is SGHTA and CDR2 is FQGNSA. CDR3 length: 15 residues. CDR3 protein: CASSLAGGGADTQYF. As DNA, the CDR3 is TGTGCCAGCAGCTTAGCGGGAGGGGGGGCAGATACGCAGTATTTT.

This clonotype occurred a few times. This sequence joins TRBV7-2 and TRBJ1-4; D might be TRBD1 (5 bases). This CDR3 is built from 14 residues. The germline V gene has CDR1 SGHTA and CDR2 FQGNSA. V was clipped by 1 base and J by 8 bases, with 11 bases between them. The CDR3 is CASSLVPRVEKLFF. The DNA of the CDR3 is TGTGCCAGCAGCTTAGTTCCCAGGGTGGAAAAACTGTTTTTT.

There are a few counts of this clonotype. J is TRBJ2-3 and V is TRBV7-9, with 8 bases matching TRBD1. The germline CDR1 and CDR2 sequences are SEHNR and FQNEAQ (reference sequence). Trimming took 5 bases from V and 2 from J; bases not matched to a gene: 9. This CDR3 has 16 amino acids. The CDR3 loop reads CASSADRDRSTDTQYF. In nucleotides, the CDR3 is TGTGCCAGCAGCGCCGACCGGGACAGGTCCACAGATACGCAGTATTTT. Full variable domain (remainder filled in from reference TRBV7-9 and TRBJ2-3): DTGVSQNPRHKITKRGQNVTFRCDPISEHNRLYWYRQTLGQGPEFLTYFQNEAQLEKSRLLSDRFSAERPKGSFSTLEIQRTEQGDSAMYLCASSADRDRSTDTQYFGPGTRLTVL.

CDR3 sequence (DNA): TGTGCCAGCAGCTTTTCGGGTGGTAGAAACATTCAGTACTTC. Translated: CASSFSGGRNIQYF. The chain couples TRBV5-6 to TRBJ2-4; unclear D gene. From germline, CDR1 is SGHDT and CDR2 YYEEEE. With 2 bases removed from V and 6 bases from J, the gap between germline ends came to 12 bases. This CDR3 comprises 14 residues.

This sequence joins TRBV11-3 and TRBJ1-5; no clear D gene. This CDR3 contains 16 residues. Germline-derived CDR1 and CDR2 are SGHNT and YENEEA. The V gene lost 5 bases and the J gene lost 9 bases, with 23 bases spanning the gap. The CDR3 region is CASSPERSWLRAPQHF. CDR3 DNA sequence: TGTGCCAGCAGCCCCGAGAGGTCGTGGTTAAGGGCGCCCCAGCATTTT. The full variable domain, in which reference TRBV11-3 and TRBJ1-5 provide the parts outside the CDR3, is EAGVVQSPRYKIIEKKQPVAFWCNPISGHNTLYWYLQNLGQGPELLIRYENEEAVDDSQLPKDRFSAERLKGVDSTLKIQPAELGDSAVYLCASSPERSWLRAPQHFGDGTRLSIL.

The J gene is TRBJ2-7, the V gene TRBV5-1; 7 bases are a match to TRBD2. The CDR3 covers 16 residues. The germline gives CDR1 SGHRS, CDR2 YFSETQ. V shed 2 bases and J 2 bases; nucleotides not matched to a gene: 10. In DNA form, the CDR3 reads TGCGCCAGCAGCTTCTCTGGCGGGAGTAACCCCTACGAGCAGTACTTC. This codes for CASSFSGGSNPYEQYF.

The J gene is TRBJ1-1, the V gene TRBV29-1; 9 bases align to TRBD1. Germline V gene data show CDR1 as SQVTM and CDR2 as ANQGSEA. The CDR3 sequence is 15 residues long. The V gene end was trimmed by 6 bases and the J gene end by 5 bases; junction bases not matched to a gene: 13. The CDR3 reads CSVAPFDRGLTEAFF. In DNA, the CDR3 is TGCAGCGTCGCGCCCTTCGACAGGGGGTTGACTGAAGCTTTCTTT.

The CDR3 sequence: CASSLGSSGEQYF. The CDR3 DNA reads as TGTGCCAGCAGCTTAGGTAGCTCTGGCGAGCAGTACTTC. The chain has TRBV7-6 and TRBJ2-7; D is ambiguous. The V end lost 1 base, the J end lost 6 bases, and 10 bases lay between the germline ends. The CDR3 runs 13 residues. Germline lookup yields CDR1 SGHVS and CDR2 FNYEAQ.

The chain links TRBV6-2 or TRBV6-3 to TRBJ2-3; no firm D call. Germline lookup yields CDR1 MNHEY and CDR2 SVGEGT. This CDR3 spans 15 amino acids. Trimming shortened V by 0 bases and J by 1 base, and 8 bases separated the two germline ends. The CDR3 loop reads CASSYSAIGTDTQYF. The CDR3 DNA sequence: TGTGCCAGCAGTTACTCGGCTATAGGCACAGATACGCAGTATTTT.

This clonotype was found a few times. The CDR3 reads CASSWDRSGRGETQYF. In DNA, the CDR3 is TGTGCCAGCAGTTGGGACCGTAGCGGGAGGGGAGAGACCCAGTACTTC. The V call is TRBV11-2, the J call TRBJ2-5, with TRBD2 matching over 11 bases. V was pared by 6 bases and J by 4 bases, with 10 bases of the junction left unmatched. Per the germline V gene, CDR1 is SGHAT and CDR2 is FQNNGV. The CDR3 runs to 16 residues.

The J gene is TRBJ1-5, the V gene TRBV12-3 or TRBV12-4, with D possibly TRBD1 on 6 matching bases. Trimming took 6 bases from V and 0 from J, leaving 18 bases between them. This CDR3 contains 17 residues. The CDR3 bases are TGTGCCAGCAGCTCTGGCGGGGGCCTTAATAGCAATCAGCCCCAGCATTTT. Translating gives CASSSGGGLNSNQPQHF.

This clonotype was recorded a few times. The chain links TRBV13 to TRBJ2-5, with D possibly TRBD1 on 6 matching bases. This CDR3 spans 15 amino acids. V gave up 7 bases and J gave up 2 bases, with 17 bases separating them. The germline gives CDR1 PRHDT, CDR2 FYEKMQ (reference sequence). In nucleotides, the CDR3 is TGTGCCAGCACCTCGACACCGGACAGTCAAGAGACCCAGTACTTC. Its protein is CASTSTPDSQETQYF.

The sample holds a few counts of this clonotype. V usage is TRBV4-1 and J usage is TRBJ1-4; D call uncertain. Between the trimmed V and J ends, which lost 3 bases and 8 bases, there was a span of 16 bases. CDR1 is MGHRA and CDR2 is YSYEKL in the germline V gene. The CDR3 runs to 15 residues. CDR3 coding DNA: TGCGCCAGCAGCCACGGGTCGGCCGAGAGGGAAAAACTGTTTTTT. It yields the protein CASSHGSAEREKLFF.